The source of this TCR beta chain is a study of blood T cell repertoires in COVID-19. Study at large: Collection of acute and convalescent COVID-19 samples took place in the United States, Italy and Spain. T cells, B-cell-depleted T cells, or PBMCs supplied cDNA or gDNA.

Methods used by the authors: Counts of nucleated cells, estimated from reference gene primer amplification, were obtained. The table came from immunoSEQ multiplex PCR; TCRdb's copy has only in-frame clones and leaves some out. Clonal size and the V and J genes are those of that table, whereas D and trimming came from the DNA. The repertoire holds 150,000 to 200,000 clones, with approximately 87% as singletons. Germline assignment: CDR1 SGHVS and CDR2 FQNEAQ. Trimming removed 8 bases at V and 4 bases at J, with 14 bases between. The CDR3 consists of 13 residues. The chain couples TRBV7-8 to TRBJ2-5; weak D call: TRBD2 (5 bases). The clonotype was recovered from a woman between 65 and 79 years old with COVID-19, enrolled during active disease. Sequences were obtained from peripheral blood. The CDR3: CASGVGVRETQYF. The DNA of the CDR3 is TGTGCCAGCGGGGTCGGGGTTCGAGAGACCCAGTACTTC.